The 6 T cell receptor beta chains given below trace back to one sample, sequenced in a study of T-cell memory formation after mild COVID-19. MiXCR was run by TCRdb on the 5' RACE reads, yielding one entry per CDR3 protein. This table has 470,000 or so distinct CDR3 sequences, under 20% appearing once. Sequencing input: PBMCs or a T cell subset sorted from them (not recorded which). These receptors were collected from a man between 18 and 29 years old who had mild COVID-19 (a few samples of this study predate the infection). Cell type and time point are not known.

The chain has TRBV28 and TRBJ2-1; D is possibly TRBD1 (6 bases). This CDR3 is built from 14 residues. Per germline, CDR1 MDHEN and CDR2 SYDVKM. The germline V and J ends were trimmed by 1 base and 8 bases, with 12 bases remaining between them. As DNA, the CDR3 is TGTGCCAGCAGTTTATTGGACAGATGGCATGAGCAGTTCTTC. Translating it yields CASSLLDRWHEQFF.

The chain couples TRBV4-1 to TRBJ2-2, with 9 bases that match TRBD2. The CDR3 consists of 15 residues. V shed 4 bases and J 3 bases; nucleotides not matched to a gene: 3. Germline CDR1 MGHRA, CDR2 YSYEKL. The CDR3 DNA sequence: TGCGCCAGCAGCCGAAGCGGGGGGTACACCGGGGAGCTGTTTTTT. Protein: CASSRSGGYTGELFF.

The chain is built from TRBV2 and TRBJ1-4, with 9 bases fitting TRBD1. V shed 10 bases and J 8 bases; nucleotides not matched to a gene: 8. Germline CDR1 is SNHLY and CDR2 is FYNNEI. The CDR3 is made up of 13 amino acids. The chain's CDR3 is CATSGQGREKLFF. Here the CDR3 DNA reads TGTGCCACCTCGGGACAGGGACGAGAAAAACTGTTTTTT.

The V gene is TRBV11-2, the J gene TRBJ1-5; D not certain. This CDR3 region has 15 residues. Trimming removed 1 base from V and 0 bases from J, with 7 bases in between. Germline-derived CDR1 and CDR2 are SGHAT and FQNNGV. The CDR3 protein is CASSLVQDSNQPQHF. CDR3 nucleotide sequence: TGTGCCAGCAGCTTAGTCCAGGATAGCAATCAGCCCCAGCATTTT.

V usage is TRBV5-6 and J usage is TRBJ1-6, with D uncertain. Germline V gives CDR1 SGHDT, CDR2 YYEEEE. The CDR3 covers 17 residues. V was shortened by 4 bases and J by 0 bases, with 14 bases between the two germline ends. The CDR3 DNA reads as TGTGCCAGCAGCCGCGCGGGTAACCCCTCCTATAATTCACCCCTCCACTTT. This encodes CASSRAGNPSYNSPLHF. The whole variable domain, remainder taken from reference TRBV5-6 and TRBJ1-6, is DAGVTQSPTHLIKTRGQQVTLRCSPKSGHDTVSWYQQALGQGPQFIFQYYEEEERQRGNFPDRFSGHQFPNYSSELNVNALLLGDSALYLCASSRAGNPSYNSPLHFGNGTRLTVT.

The chain employs TRBV12-3 or TRBV12-4 and TRBJ1-3; no clear D gene. This CDR3 is built from 14 residues. V was shortened by 6 bases and J by 4 bases, with 13 bases between the two germline ends. The CDR3 protein is CASSAGSSGNTIYF. As DNA, the CDR3 is TGTGCCAGCAGCGCCGGGTCTTCAGGAAACACCATATATTTT.